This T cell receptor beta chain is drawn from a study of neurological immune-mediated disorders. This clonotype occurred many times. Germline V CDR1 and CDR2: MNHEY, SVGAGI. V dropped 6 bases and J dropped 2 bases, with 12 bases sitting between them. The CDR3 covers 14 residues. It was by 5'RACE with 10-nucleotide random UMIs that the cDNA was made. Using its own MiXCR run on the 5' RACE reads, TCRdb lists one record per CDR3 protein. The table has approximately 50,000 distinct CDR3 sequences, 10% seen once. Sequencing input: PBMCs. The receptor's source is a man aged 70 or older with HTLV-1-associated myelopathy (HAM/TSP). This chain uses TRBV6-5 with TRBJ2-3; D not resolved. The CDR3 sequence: CASSRDWSTDTQYF. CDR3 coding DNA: TGTGCCAGCAGCCGAGACTGGTCCACAGATACGCAGTATTTT.